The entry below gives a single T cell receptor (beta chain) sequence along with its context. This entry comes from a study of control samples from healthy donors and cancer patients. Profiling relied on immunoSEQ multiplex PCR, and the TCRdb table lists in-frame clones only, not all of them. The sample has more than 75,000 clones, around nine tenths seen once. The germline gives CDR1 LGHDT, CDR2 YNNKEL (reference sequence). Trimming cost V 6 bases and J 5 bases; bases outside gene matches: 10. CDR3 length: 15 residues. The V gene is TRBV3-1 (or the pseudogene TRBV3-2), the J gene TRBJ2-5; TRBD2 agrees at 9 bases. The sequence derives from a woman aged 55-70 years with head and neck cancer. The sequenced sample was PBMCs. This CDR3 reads CASSLRAGGGETQYF. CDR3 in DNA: TGTGCCAGCAGTCTTAGAGCGGGGGGCGGGGAGACCCAGTACTTC.